The 32 T cell receptor beta chains reported below all come from one sample, sequenced in a study of T cells in Graves' hyperthyroidism and ophthalmopathy. Amplification targeted TCR beta CDR3 regions from RNA transcripts. In the first-round RT-PCR of the TCR CDR3, the HTBI primer set was used. A single record per CDR3 protein comes from TCRdb applying MiXCR to the multiplex PCR reads. The sample holds a few hundred thousand distinct CDR3 sequences, more than 15% seen once. Specimen: blood. The receptors stem from a woman aged 40 to 55 with Graves' ophthalmopathy.

This clonotype has at least ten counts. The chain employs TRBV2 and TRBJ2-6, with TRBD1 matching 8 bases. The CDR3 has 16 residues. V shed 8 bases, J shed 3 bases, and the junction held 9 bases outside the gene matches. The germline V gene encodes CDR1 SNHLY and CDR2 FYNNEI. This CDR3 is CASLRTGRGGANVLTF. As DNA, the CDR3 is TGTGCCAGCCTTCGGACAGGGCGAGGTGGGGCCAACGTCCTGACTTTC.

This clonotype was recorded many times. The rearrangement joins TRBV7-9 to TRBJ2-4, with 7 bases lining up with TRBD2. This CDR3 is 15 amino acids long. V lost 4 bases and J lost 3; bases outside the gene matches: 6. The germline gives CDR1 SEHNR, CDR2 FQNEAQ (reference sequence). In nucleotides, the CDR3 is TGTGCCAGCAGCTCCCGGGGGGAGGACAAAAACATTCAGTACTTC. Its translation: CASSSRGEDKNIQYF.

V usage is TRBV11-2 and J usage is TRBJ2-2; 7 bases fit TRBD1. This CDR3 is built from 17 residues. V was pared by 0 bases and J by 0 bases, with 4 bases of the junction left unmatched. From germline, CDR1 is SGHAT and CDR2 FQNNGV. In DNA, the CDR3 is TGTGCCAGCAGCTTAGAATGGACAGGCGCGAACACCGGGGAGCTGTTTTTT. This sequence encodes CASSLEWTGANTGELFF.

This clonotype was counted many times. The CDR3: CASSLLGGGDQETQYF. The CDR3 nucleotides read TGTGCCAGCAGCTTGCTTGGCGGGGGGGATCAAGAGACCCAGTACTTC. J is TRBJ2-5 and V is TRBV5-6; 9 nucleotides line up with TRBD2. The CDR3 is 16 amino acids. Germline CDR1 reads SGHDT; CDR2 reads YYEEEE. J was trimmed by 2 bases and V by 1 base; bases with no gene match: 6.

This chain uses TRBV7-9 with TRBJ2-1; D is possibly TRBD2 (5 bases). The ends were cut back, 0 bases at V and 7 bases at J, with 16 bases in the middle. The CDR3 has 16 residues. Germline CDR1 and CDR2: SEHNR and FQNEAQ (reference sequence). CDR3 in amino acids: CASSLAKTGMGNEQFF. CDR3 bases: TGTGCCAGCAGCTTAGCGAAGACCGGGATGGGGAATGAGCAGTTCTTC.

This clonotype was recorded a few times. The genes are TRBV11-2 and TRBJ2-2; possibly TRBD1 for D (8 bases). The germline gives CDR1 SGHAT, CDR2 FQNNGV. CDR3 size: 15 residues. V was cut by 4 bases and J by 5 bases, with 14 bases left in between. The CDR3 DNA sequence: TGTGCCAGCAGCTCAGGACAGGGACTAACCGGGGAGCTGTTTTTT. Its translation is CASSSGQGLTGELFF.

This clonotype was counted ten times or more. The V and J genes are TRBV28 and TRBJ2-1; D not resolved. Germline-derived CDR1 and CDR2 are MDHEN and SYDVKM. This CDR3 spans 12 amino acids. V was shortened by 6 bases and J by 6 bases, with 9 bases between the two germline ends. CDR3 nucleotides: TGTGCCAGCAGGAGTGTTTTCAATGAGCAGTTCTTC. It encodes CASRSVFNEQFF.

CDR3 protein: CASSPPSGGSSLEQYF. As DNA, the CDR3 is TGTGCCAGCTCACCACCGTCAGGGGGCTCATCCCTCGAGCAGTACTTC. This sequence joins TRBV18 and TRBJ2-7; the match to TRBD1 covers 8 bases. Germline V lookup: CDR1 KGHSH, CDR2 LQKENI. This CDR3 contains 16 residues. V shed 0 bases, J shed 6 bases, and the junction held 10 bases outside the gene matches. Full variable domain (rest looked up from reference TRBV18 and TRBJ2-7): NAGVMQNPRHLVRRRGQEARLRCSPMKGHSHVYWYRQLPEEGLKFMVYLQKENIIDESGMPKERFSAEFPKEGPSILRIQQVVRGDSAAYFCASSPPSGGSSLEQYFGPGTRLTVT.

This clonotype was seen just once. With a much larger clone just one base away, this may be a read error. The V and J genes are TRBV7-8 and TRBJ1-3; D uncertain. The germline V gene has CDR1 SGHVS and CDR2 FQNEAQ. V dropped 11 bases and J dropped 4 bases, with 18 bases sitting between them. This CDR3 has 14 amino acids. CDR3 residues: CAGTPGVVGNTIYF. DNA for the CDR3: TGTGCCGGCACCCCCGGCGTTGTAGGAAACACCATATATTTT.

This clonotype was seen a few times. J is TRBJ2-2 and V is TRBV24-1; possibly TRBD2 for D (5 bases). V was trimmed by 1 base and J by 7 bases, leaving 6 bases between them. The germline V gene encodes CDR1 KGHDR and CDR2 SFDVKD. The CDR3 is 13 amino acids. Here the CDR3 DNA reads TGTGCCACCAGTGATTTTGAGGGCGGGGAGCTGTTTTTT. Its translation is CATSDFEGGELFF.

This clonotype was counted a few times. The chain employs TRBV29-1 and TRBJ1-1, with D possibly matching TRBD1 (6 bases). V was clipped by 4 bases and J by 0 bases, with 15 bases between them. Germline CDR1 reads SQVTM; CDR2 reads ANQGSEA. The CDR3 is 15 residues long. The CDR3 loop reads CSVGGGRGLNTEAFF. CDR3 in DNA: TGCAGCGTTGGGGGGGGCAGGGGTTTGAACACTGAAGCTTTCTTT.

Many counts were recorded for this clonotype. The genes are TRBV6-4 and TRBJ2-3, with 7 bases lining up with TRBD2. Unmatched junction bases numbered 6, after V lost 2 bases and J lost 1 base. Germline V lookup: CDR1 MRHNA, CDR2 SNTAGT. The CDR3 length is 16 residues. CDR3 bases: TGTGCCAGCAGTGACCACGGCGGGGGAGGCACAGATACGCAGTATTTT. Its protein product is CASSDHGGGGTDTQYF.

The sample holds many counts of this clonotype. This chain uses TRBV18 with TRBJ1-4; D unresolved. This CDR3 is built from 14 residues. The germline V gene has CDR1 KGHSH and CDR2 LQKENI. Trimming stripped 4 bases from V and 3 bases from J, with 9 bases between. CDR3 sequence: CASSQERANEKLFF. The CDR3 DNA reads TGTGCCAGCTCACAAGAGAGGGCTAATGAAAAACTGTTTTTT. Variable domain in full (rest from reference TRBV18 and TRBJ1-4): NAGVMQNPRHLVRRRGQEARLRCSPMKGHSHVYWYRQLPEEGLKFMVYLQKENIIDESGMPKERFSAEFPKEGPSILRIQQVVRGDSAAYFCASSQERANEKLFFGSGTQLSVL.

This clonotype was picked up many times. V gene TRBV6-1 combines with J gene TRBJ2-7; perhaps TRBD1 as D (6 bases). The V gene lost 5 bases and the J gene lost 2 bases, with 13 bases spanning the gap. The CDR3 contains 14 residues. The germline CDR1 and CDR2 sequences are MNHNS and SASEGT. The CDR3 nucleotides read TGTGCCAGCAGTTTTGACAGGAGCACCTACGAGCAGTACTTC. It is translated as CASSFDRSTYEQYF.

In its sample, this clonotype was seen many times. The genes are TRBV3-1 and TRBJ2-1; TRBD1 might be the D (5 bases). The CDR3 covers 17 residues. Germline-derived CDR1 and CDR2 are LGHDT and YNNKEL (reference sequence). The ends were cut back, 3 bases at V and 7 bases at J, with 22 bases in the middle. CDR3 residues: CASSQMGKGSPPNEQFF. The CDR3 nucleotides read TGTGCCAGCAGCCAGATGGGGAAGGGGTCCCCCCCAAATGAGCAGTTCTTC.

This clonotype has only a few counts. The chain has TRBV9 and TRBJ2-1, with 7 bases that match TRBD1. The CDR3 totals 16 residues. V dropped 0 bases and J dropped 0; count of bases not matched to a gene: 3. Germline CDR1 and CDR2: SGDLS and YYNGEE. This CDR3 reads CASSVGQGRSYNEQFF. CDR3 nucleotides: TGTGCCAGCAGCGTAGGACAGGGCCGCTCCTACAATGAGCAGTTCTTC. Complete variable domain (other parts from reference TRBV9 and TRBJ2-1): DSGVTQTPKHLITATGQRVTLRCSPRSGDLSVYWYQQSLDQGLQFLIQYYNGEERAKGNILERFSAQQFPDLHSELNLSSLELGDSALYFCASSVGQGRSYNEQFFGPGTRLTVL.

The table lists this clonotype with a few counts. This chain connects TRBV4-1 to TRBJ2-5; D is undetermined. This CDR3 is 15 amino acids long. Trimming removed 2 bases at V and 0 bases at J, with 10 bases between. The germline gives CDR1 MGHRA, CDR2 YSYEKL. The CDR3 loop reads CASSQTEINQETQYF. DNA for the CDR3: TGCGCCAGCAGCCAAACAGAAATAAACCAAGAGACCCAGTACTTC.

The chain employs TRBV5-1 and TRBJ2-1; a weak D match, TRBD1 (6 bases). Between the trimmed V and J ends, which lost 1 base and 2 bases, there was a span of 13 bases. The length of the CDR3 is 16 residues. CDR1 SGHRS and CDR2 YFSETQ come from the germline V gene. CDR3 protein: CASSLSRTGPYNEQFF. The CDR3 DNA follows: TGCGCCAGCAGCTTGTCTCGAACAGGGCCCTACAATGAGCAGTTCTTC.

This clonotype was observed a handful of times. The chain joins TRBV2 to TRBJ2-5; no definite D call. V was shortened by 4 bases and J by 5 bases, with 8 bases between the two germline ends. CDR3 length: 12 amino acids. From germline, CDR1 is SNHLY and CDR2 FYNNEI. The CDR3 DNA follows: TGTGCCAGCAGTGGCCCGGATGAGACCCAGTACTTC. This translates into CASSGPDETQYF.

In this sample, this clonotype turned up many times. The genes are TRBV30 and TRBJ2-3; no firm D call. Looked up from germline, CDR1 is GTSNPN and CDR2 is SVGIG (reference sequence). V lost 3 bases, J lost 3 bases, and 4 bases lay in between. CDR3 length equals 11 residues. CDR3 sequence reads: CAWRATDTQYF. The DNA for the CDR3 is TGTGCCTGGAGAGCGACAGATACGCAGTATTTT.

This clonotype was seen ten or more times. The chain has TRBV6-1 and TRBJ1-1; 7 positions match TRBD1. The germline V gene has CDR1 MNHNS and CDR2 SASEGT. Unmatched junction bases numbered 11, after V lost 6 bases and J lost 1 base. The CDR3 contains 16 residues. CDR3 nucleotides: TGTGCCAGCAGACCCCCGACAGGGACCGCGAACACTGAAGCTTTCTTT. This sequence encodes CASRPPTGTANTEAFF.

The sample holds many counts of this clonotype. This chain connects TRBV3-1 to TRBJ1-1; 7 nucleotides line up with TRBD1. This CDR3 is 13 amino acids long. Per germline, CDR1 LGHDT and CDR2 YNNKEL (reference sequence). J lost 1 base, V lost 9 bases, and 5 bases had no gene match. The CDR3 DNA sequence: TGTGCCAGTAAGGGGGCGGGGAACACTGAAGCTTTCTTT. It is translated as CASKGAGNTEAFF. The whole variable domain, filled in from reference TRBV3-1 and TRBJ1-1, reads DTAVSQTPKYLVTQMGNDKSIKCEQNLGHDTMYWYKQDSKKFLKIMFSYNNKELIINETVPNRFSPKSPDKAHLNLHINSLELGDSAVYFCASKGAGNTEAFFGQGTRLTVV.

On this clonotype: The CDR3 end shows no conserved phenylalanine or tryptophan, and so a read error is likely. CDR3 sequence reads: CASSAWRGPDYEQYS. CDR3 DNA: TGCGCCAGCAGCGCCTGGAGGGGCCCTGACTACGAGCAGTACTCC. The chain recombines TRBV5-1 with TRBJ2-7, with D possibly TRBD2 on 6 matching bases. Trimming removed 4 bases from V and 3 bases from J, with 17 bases in between. The CDR3 covers 15 residues. The germline V gene has CDR1 SGHRS and CDR2 YFSETQ.

About this clonotype itself: A much larger clone differs by one base, so this may be a read error. The J gene is TRBJ2-4, the V gene TRBV2; D uncertain. The CDR3 loop spans 16 amino acids. Germline CDR1 SNHLY, CDR2 FYNNEI. CDR3 in DNA: TGTGCCAGCAGTCTAGGCAGAAGCCAAGCCGAAAACATTCAGTACTTC. It codes for CASSLGRSQAENIQYF.

There are many counts of this clonotype. The rearrangement uses TRBV6-1 and TRBJ1-2, with D maybe TRBD1 (6 bases). This CDR3 has 14 residues. Germline lookup yields CDR1 MNHNS and CDR2 SASEGT. With 4 bases removed from V and 8 bases from J, the gap between germline ends came to 17 bases. The CDR3 loop is CASSVGGAGEGYTF. The DNA for the CDR3 is TGTGCCAGCAGTGTTGGGGGCGCGGGGGAAGGCTACACCTTC.

The rearrangement joins TRBV19 to TRBJ2-4, with 9 bases fitting TRBD2. The V segment lost 3 bases and the J segment 0 bases; nucleotides outside the gene matches: 6. The CDR3 is made up of 17 amino acids. Germline V lookup: CDR1 LNHDA, CDR2 SQIVND (reference sequence). CDR3 nucleotide sequence: TGTGCCAGTAGTATGGAGGGACTAGCCGTAGCCAAAAACATTCAGTACTTC. It specifies CASSMEGLAVAKNIQYF.

This clonotype was seen ten or more times. This chain joins TRBV28 and TRBJ2-2, with D possibly TRBD1 on 6 matching bases. With 3 bases removed from V and 3 bases from J, the gap between germline ends came to 11 bases. The CDR3 is made up of 15 amino acids. Germline loops: CDR1 MDHEN, CDR2 SYDVKM. The CDR3: CASSLAGVDTGELFF. In nucleotides, the CDR3 is TGTGCCAGCAGTTTGGCAGGGGTTGACACCGGGGAGCTGTTTTTT. The full variable domain, with the rest looked up from reference TRBV28 and TRBJ2-2, is DVKVTQSSRYLVKRTGEKVFLECVQDMDHENMFWYRQDPGLGLRLIYFSYDVKMKEKGDIPEGYSVSREKKERFSLILESASTNQTSMYLCASSLAGVDTGELFFGEGSRLTVL.

This clonotype has at least ten counts. This chain connects TRBV7-3 to TRBJ2-3, with 8 bases that match TRBD2. Germline loops: CDR1 SGHTA, CDR2 FQGTGA. With 1 base clipped from V and 4 bases from J, the junction kept 10 bases outside the gene matches. The CDR3 sequence is 17 residues long. The CDR3 nucleotides read TGTGCCAGCAGCTTAAGCCACAGCGGGAGTGGCCCAGATACGCAGTATTTT. As protein: CASSLSHSGSGPDTQYF. The whole variable domain, remainder taken from reference TRBV7-3 and TRBJ2-3, is GAGVSQTPSNKVTEKGKYVELRCDPISGHTALYWYRQSLGQGPEFLIYFQGTGAADDSGLPNDRFFAVRPEGSVSTLKIQRTERGDSAVYLCASSLSHSGSGPDTQYFGPGTRLTVL.

The chain carries TRBV7-9 and TRBJ2-2, with TRBD2 identical over 16 bases. Trimming took 4 bases from V and 6 from J; bases not matched to a gene: 8. The CDR3 spans 18 residues. Germline lookup yields CDR1 SEHNR and CDR2 FQNEAQ (reference sequence). The CDR3 sequence is CASSSTPGTSGRAGELFF. DNA for the CDR3: TGTGCCAGCAGCTCAACTCCCGGGACTAGCGGGAGGGCCGGGGAGCTGTTTTTT.

In this sample, this clonotype turned up many times. The genes are TRBV6-1 and TRBJ1-2; D unresolved. V dropped 7 bases and J dropped 2 bases, with 8 bases sitting between them. The germline V gene has CDR1 MNHNS and CDR2 SASEGT. The CDR3 totals 12 residues. DNA for the CDR3: TGTGCCAGCAATCAACAAAACTATGGCTACACCTTC. Translating it yields CASNQQNYGYTF.

This clonotype was observed many times. This chain connects TRBV5-1 to TRBJ2-1; D is ambiguous. Per the germline V gene, CDR1 is SGHRS and CDR2 is YFSETQ. The V gene lost 7 bases and the J gene lost 7 bases, with 18 bases spanning the gap. The CDR3 covers 14 residues. CDR3 sequence: CASAPGQRTNEQFF. CDR3 nucleotides: TGCGCCAGCGCACCGGGCCAAAGGACGAATGAGCAGTTCTTC.

This rearrangement joins TRBV20-1 to TRBJ2-7; the match to TRBD1 covers 9 bases. CDR3 length equals 14 residues. Germline V lookup: CDR1 DFQATT, CDR2 SNEGSKA (reference sequence). J lost 7 bases, V lost 6 bases, and 13 bases had no gene match. CDR3 loop: CSAPGQGNGMEQYF. The CDR3 DNA follows: TGCAGTGCCCCGGGACAGGGAAACGGAATGGAGCAGTACTTC.